The 17 T cell receptor beta chains below were found in one sample sequenced in a study of blood T cell repertoires in COVID-19. TCRdb keeps only in-frame clones here, not all; method: immunoSEQ multiplex PCR. The sample lists around 170,000 clones, roughly 90% occurring once. The sample consisted of peripheral blood. The receptors originated from a man between 60 and 75 years old with acute or convalescent COVID-19.

The chain joins TRBV10-3 to TRBJ1-1, with a possible D match to TRBD1 (6 bases). The germline V and J ends were trimmed by 10 bases and 1 base, with 16 bases remaining between them. CDR1 is ENHRY, CDR2 SYGVKD, per germline. The CDR3 extends over 14 amino acids. The CDR3 region has the DNA TGTGCCACTCAATTAGACAGGACGAACACTGAAGCTTTCTTT. Amino acids: CATQLDRTNTEAFF.

The V call is TRBV27, the J call TRBJ2-1; D possibly corresponds to TRBD2 (5 bases). Germline V lookup: CDR1 MNHEY, CDR2 SMNVEV (reference sequence). There are 14 residues in the CDR3. Trimming removed 3 bases at V and 3 bases at J, with 9 bases between. This CDR3 reads CASSFSTSYNEQFF. The CDR3 DNA is TGTGCCAGCAGTTTCAGTACTAGCTACAATGAGCAGTTCTTC.

The chain uses TRBV10-2 and TRBJ2-1; 10 bases are shared with TRBD2. Germline V gene data show CDR1 as WSHSY and CDR2 as SAAADI. This CDR3 has 15 amino acids. J gave up 9 bases and V 1 base, and 6 bases lay outside the gene matches. The CDR3 DNA reads as TGCGCCAGCAGTGAGTTGGCTAGCGGGAGAGGTGAGCAGTTCTTC. Translated, it gives CASSELASGRGEQFF.

This chain links TRBV4-3 with TRBJ2-7, with 7 bases that match TRBD1. This CDR3 spans 12 amino acids. In germline, CDR1 is LGHNA, CDR2 YSLEER. Losses at the gene ends were 7 bases for V and 6 bases for J; bases not matched to a gene: 6. The CDR3 sequence: CASMQGECEQYF. CDR3 DNA sequence: TGCGCCAGCATGCAGGGGGAGTGCGAGCAGTACTTC.

The rearrangement uses TRBV4-1 and TRBJ2-5; TRBD2 aligns across 7 bases. V was clipped by 4 bases and J by 9 bases; unmatched bases: 11. Germline V CDR1 and CDR2: MGHRA, YSYEKL. There are 14 residues in the CDR3. Here the CDR3 reads CASSRSSGPGAQYF. CDR3 DNA sequence: TGCGCCAGCAGCCGGTCTAGCGGCCCCGGGGCCCAGTACTTC.

This clone was detected only once. This chain connects TRBV5-1 to TRBJ1-2; TRBD1 matches 9 bases. This CDR3 is built from 16 residues. The ends lost 4 bases at V and 3 bases at J; junction bases unmatched: 10. Germline CDR1 and CDR2: SGHRS and YFSETQ. CDR3 sequence: CASSPSGTGSHYGYTF. The CDR3 DNA is TGCGCCAGCAGCCCCTCCGGGACAGGGAGTCACTATGGCTACACCTTC.

This sequence joins TRBV10-2 and TRBJ2-5, with D tentatively TRBD2 (6 bases). The V and J ends lost 10 bases and 3 bases respectively, with 9 bases between them. In germline, CDR1 is WSHSY, CDR2 SAAADI. CDR3 size: 11 residues. The CDR3 loop is CATGGEETQYF. CDR3 nucleotide sequence: TGCGCCACCGGGGGAGAAGAGACCCAGTACTTC.

The rearrangement joins TRBV4-3 to TRBJ2-3, with 8 bases matching TRBD2. CDR3 length: 18 amino acids. CDR1 and CDR2 (germline): LGHNA, YSLEER. J lost 0 bases, V lost 4 bases, and 12 bases had no gene match. CDR3 DNA: TGCGCCAGCAGCCTTTCATTGACTAGCGCCCTTAGCACAGATACGCAGTATTTT. Translated, it gives CASSLSLTSALSTDTQYF.

This chain connects TRBV11-2 to TRBJ1-1; tentative D call: TRBD1 (5 bases). This CDR3 has 17 residues. Trimming took off 2 bases at V and 5 bases at J, with 21 bases between the two ends. The germline V gene encodes CDR1 SGHAT and CDR2 FQNNGV. The CDR3 region has the DNA TGTGCCAGCAGCTTATCTCACCCTGGCAGGGTGTGGACTGAAGCTTTCTTT. Its translation is CASSLSHPGRVWTEAFF.

This clone appeared a single time. V gene TRBV6-5 combines with J gene TRBJ1-2; D gene unclear. V was cut by 5 bases and J by 6 bases, with 19 bases left in between. The CDR3 length is 15 residues. Germline lookup yields CDR1 MNHEY and CDR2 SVGAGI. The CDR3 DNA reads TGTGCCAGCAGTAGCCTTCTTGGAGGAGAACATGGCTACACCTTC. Translation: CASSSLLGGEHGYTF.

This chain uses TRBV5-1 with TRBJ1-2; D is ambiguous. V lost 0 bases, J lost 8 bases, and 14 bases lay in between. Germline V gene data show CDR1 as SGHRS and CDR2 as YFSETQ. This CDR3 is 14 amino acids long. The CDR3 DNA reads as TGCGCCAGCAGCTTGGATGTCGGCGGTCCCGGCTACACCTTC. Translated, it gives CASSLDVGGPGYTF.

This clone appeared a single time. This sequence joins TRBV4-3 and TRBJ1-1, with D perhaps matching TRBD1 (5 bases). The length of the CDR3 is 15 residues. CDR1 is LGHNA, CDR2 YSLEER, per germline. The V gene lost 1 base and the J gene lost 0 bases, with 9 bases spanning the gap. The CDR3, as DNA: TGCGCCAGCAGCCAAGGAACAGGTTTGAACACTGAAGCTTTCTTT. It specifies CASSQGTGLNTEAFF.

V gene TRBV27 combines with J gene TRBJ1-2; the match to TRBD1 covers 10 bases. J lost 7 bases, V lost 5 bases, and 10 bases had no gene match. This CDR3 spans 15 amino acids. Looked up from germline, CDR1 is MNHEY and CDR2 is SMNVEV (reference sequence). CDR3 bases: TGTGCCAGCAGTCGTGGTGGACAGGGGGTGGCTGGCTACACCTTC. The encoded protein is CASSRGGQGVAGYTF.

The chain uses TRBV24-1 and TRBJ2-2, with TRBD1 matching over 12 bases. Germline loops: CDR1 KGHDR, CDR2 SFDVKD. The CDR3 has 18 amino acids. V shed 4 bases and J 2 bases; nucleotides not matched to a gene: 7. CDR3 sequence reads: CATSDELGTGGNTGELFF. The CDR3 bases are TGTGCCACCAGTGACGAATTGGGGACAGGGGGCAACACCGGGGAGCTGTTTTTT.

A word on this clone: Other DNA sequences of this sample code for an identical CDR3. This chain links TRBV5-1 with TRBJ1-2, with TRBD1 matching over 7 bases. This CDR3 comprises 13 residues. The trim removed 0 bases at V and 6 bases at J, leaving 2 bases unmatched. Germline values: CDR1 SGHRS, CDR2 YFSETQ. CDR3 sequence (DNA): TGCGCCAGCAGCTTGGCAACAGGGGATGGCTACACCTTC. It specifies CASSLATGDGYTF.

CDR3 sequence: CASSPGQVNEKLFF. The DNA for the CDR3 is TGCGCCAGCAGCCCGGGACAGGTCAATGAAAAACTGTTTTTT. The chain employs TRBV5-1 and TRBJ1-4; 8 bases line up with TRBD1. CDR3 length: 14 amino acids. The germline CDR1 and CDR2 sequences are SGHRS and YFSETQ. With V trimmed by 4 bases and J by 5 bases, 4 bases remained unmatched.

This chain links TRBV19 with TRBJ1-2; weak D call: TRBD1 (6 bases). This CDR3 comprises 12 residues. V lost 7 bases and J 7 bases, leaving 13 bases between the germline ends. Germline CDR1 reads LNHDA; CDR2 reads SQIVND (reference sequence). The CDR3 is CASTNRVGGYTF. In DNA, the CDR3 is TGTGCCAGTACTAACAGGGTTGGTGGCTACACCTTC.